A selection of T cell receptor beta chains follows, all from one sample in a study of blood T cell repertoires in COVID-19. Measured with immunoSEQ multiplex PCR; TCRdb has only the in-frame clones, and not every one. The table shows 4,900 or so clones, with approximately 70% occurring only once. The sample was peripheral blood. The receptors come from a human donor in a cohort sampled during active COVID-19. Each CDR3 is given with its conserved first and last residue. Each record gives: clone size, V gene, D gene, CDR3 protein. A D gene is named only where the DNA matches it firmly. Only some rows state a clone size, as once, few, many or a class for expanded clones.

abundance: few; v_gene: TRBV11-2; d_gene: -; CDR3aa: CASSPNINEQFF
abundance: -; v_gene: TRBV7-6; d_gene: TRBD2; CDR3aa: CASSSEGTSRETQYF
abundance: -; v_gene: TRBV3-1/TRBV3-2; d_gene: -; CDR3aa: CASSPQERGMGTEAFF
abundance: -; v_gene: TRBV6-5; d_gene: -; CDR3aa: CASSPLRGGSPLHF
abundance: -; v_gene: TRBV9; d_gene: -; CDR3aa: CASQADLTGELFF
abundance: once; v_gene: TRBV6-6; d_gene: TRBD1; CDR3aa: CASSPAGTRQGMNTEAFF
abundance: -; v_gene: TRBV7-2; d_gene: TRBD1; CDR3aa: CASSQTTGTGNYEQYF
abundance: -; v_gene: TRBV6-6; d_gene: TRBD1; CDR3aa: CASSRQGQWANEKLFF
abundance: -; v_gene: TRBV25-1; d_gene: TRBD1; CDR3aa: CASTDMRQGSYGYTF
abundance: -; v_gene: TRBV6-6; d_gene: -; CDR3aa: CASSVQGSSGANVLTF
abundance: -; v_gene: TRBV28; d_gene: TRBD1; CDR3aa: CASSAGTGSYGYTF